The clone carrying this T cell receptor beta chain was detected once. The antigen remains undetermined. Caucasian adults residing in Nashville, Tennessee made up all the donors. The repertoire was sequenced with immunoSEQ multiplex PCR; TCRdb's copy has only in-frame clones and lacks some. This table holds about 480,000 clones, 75% to 80% found once. The sample originates from a study of shared clonotypes between healthy human individuals. As for the study in general: Contributing individuals were two females and three males aged 18 to 49.

V was clipped by 4 bases and J by 9 bases; unmatched bases: 8. The CDR3 totals 15 residues. Germline CDR1 is MDHEN and CDR2 is SYDVKM. Points from the study as a whole: An anticipated effect of sequencing depth on clonotype sharing among donors was recognized. Having only a few donors restricted how much genetic and exposure-history diversity was captured.

The specimen was PBMCs. This TCR derives from a woman in her 40s in good health. Some clones in this sample may be carry-over from other donors' samples. The chain carries TRBV28 and TRBJ1-6, with 8 bases lining up with TRBD1. The CDR3 is CASSSPGTGGSPLHF. CDR3 DNA sequence: TGTGCCAGCAGTTCGCCCGGGACAGGTGGTTCACCCCTCCACTTT.